Sequencing of this TCR beta chain was carried out in a study of cytomegalovirus exposure and HLA in healthy donors. This clone has just a few counts. Researchers ran the PCR with 60 Vbeta and 13 Jbeta primers. Repertoires were generated with immunoSEQ multiplex PCR, while TCRdb's copy carries only in-frame clones and drops some. The sample has 150,000 to 200,000 clones; roughly 77% are singletons. V lost 3 bases and J lost 0, with 14 bases in between. The CDR3 runs 16 residues. Germline CDR1 reads SGHTA; CDR2 reads FQGNSA. This chain joins TRBV7-2 and TRBJ2-5; maybe TRBD2 (6 bases). Sequenced input: PBMCs. The TCR was taken from a man aged 45 to 65 in good health and CMV-seropositive. Here the CDR3 reads CASSLGGGTYQETQYF. DNA for the CDR3: TGTGCCAGCAGCTTGGGTGGGGGGACGTACCAAGAGACCCAGTACTTC.